These 27 T cell receptor gamma chains were all obtained from the same sample, sequenced in a study of intestinal T cells in coeliac disease. Ten formalin-fixed paraffin-embedded scrolls, each 5 µm thick, supplied each case's genomic DNA. LymphoTrack primers amplified TRG sequences from about 200 ng of biopsy DNA. TCRdb re-identified clones in the multiplex PCR reads via CATT. The sample contains around 530 gamma-chain clones, over 40% of which appear only once. The sequencing sample was made of a duodenal biopsy. Source of these receptors: a human donor who served as a control with a normal duodenal biopsy, not a healthy volunteer.

This clone was counted between two and nine times. It is likely a read error: a sequence one base away is far more abundant. The same CDR3 is also encoded by other DNA sequences in this sample. J is TRGJ1 or TRGJ2 and V is TRGV10. TRGV10 is an ORF for which the function is uncertain. The CDR3 sequence is 12 residues long. The CDR3 bases are TGTGCCGCGTGGGCCCGAAGGAGGAAGAAACTCTTT. The encoded protein is CAAWARRRKKLF.

In this sample, this clone is hyperexpanded. The chain is built from TRGV2 and TRGJ1 or TRGJ2. The CDR3 is 11 residues long. The germline CDR1 and CDR2 sequences are EGSNGY and YDSYNSKV. V was clipped by 1 base and J by 11 bases; unmatched bases: 5. DNA of the CDR3: TGTGCCACCTGGGACGGACGTGAGAAACTCTTT. This codes for CATWDGREKLF.

Notes on this clone: A much bigger clone sits one base away, suggesting this may be a read error. The chain couples TRGV8 to TRGJ1 or TRGJ2. The CDR3 is 15 residues long. The germline gives CDR1 VENAVY, CDR2 YDSYNSRV. For the CDR3, the DNA is TGTGCCACCTGGGTTGCCGATTCGAATTATTATAGGAAACTCTTT. Protein sequence: CATWVADSNYYRKLF.

The chain links TRGV2 to TRGJ1 or TRGJ2. The V segment lost 0 bases and the J segment 7 bases; nucleotides outside the gene matches: 9. This CDR3 contains 14 residues. In germline, CDR1 is EGSNGY, CDR2 YDSYNSKV. The CDR3 protein is CATWDGQLAYKKLF. The CDR3 DNA is TGTGCCACCTGGGACGGGCAGTTAGCCTATAAGAAACTCTTT.

V gene TRGV10 combines with J gene TRGJP1. TRGV10 is known as an ORF, though its function is uncertain. With V trimmed by 8 bases and J by 4 bases, 2 bases remained unmatched. This CDR3 is 12 amino acids long. CDR3 amino acids: CAAWDTGWFKIF. The DNA for the CDR3 is TGTGCTGCGTGGGACACTGGTTGGTTCAAGATATTT.

This clone was observed a handful of times. Possible read error: a much larger clone is one base away. The chain carries TRGV2 and TRGJ1 or TRGJ2. The CDR3 runs to 14 residues. Germline CDR1 EGSNGY, CDR2 YDSYNSKV. The CDR3: CAAWDGPSAYKKLF. CDR3 nucleotide sequence: TGTGCCGCCTGGGACGGGCCGTCTGCTTATAAGAAACTCTTT.

The J gene is TRGJP1, the V gene TRGV10. TRGV10 is known as an ORF, though its function is uncertain. CDR3 length: 15 amino acids. Trimming cost V 8 bases and J 11 bases; bases outside gene matches: 18. The CDR3 DNA reads as TGTGCTGCGTGGGGTTCCCACATACACTGGTGGTTCAAGATATTT. Residues: CAAWGSHIHWWFKIF.

The rearrangement joins TRGV2 to TRGJP1. V was pared by 3 bases and J by 15 bases, with 22 bases of the junction left unmatched. This CDR3 comprises 16 residues. Germline-derived CDR1 and CDR2 are EGSNGY and YDSYNSKV. CDR3 protein: CATWDSRGWCSGVKIF. The CDR3 region has the DNA TGTGCCACCTGGGACAGCCGAGGCTGGTGCAGTGGTGTCAAGATATTT.

The chain joins TRGV3 to TRGJ1 or TRGJ2. After removal of 9 bases from V and 12 bases from J, the junction contained 14 bases not matched to a gene. This CDR3 has 11 amino acids. Germline V gene sequence: CDR1 VTNTFY, CDR2 YDVSTARD (reference sequence). CDR3 sequence (DNA): TGTGCCACCCCCCGTCGGATAACGAAACTCTTT. Translated: CATPRRITKLF.

This chain joins TRGV9 and TRGJ1 or TRGJ2. The CDR3 is 13 amino acids. V lost 5 bases and J lost 6; bases outside the gene matches: 10. CDR1 and CDR2 (germline): GITISATS, ISYDGTV (reference sequence). In DNA form, the CDR3 reads TGTGCCTTGTGGGGAGACGGGGGTTATAAGAAACTCTTT. It encodes CALWGDGGYKKLF.

V gene TRGV3 combines with J gene TRGJ1 or TRGJ2. The CDR3 consists of 11 residues. Germline loops: CDR1 VTNTFY, CDR2 YDVSTARD (reference sequence). V shed 9 bases, J shed 8 bases, and the junction held 10 bases outside the gene matches. The CDR3 nucleotides are TGTGCCACCCCCCGTCCGGATAAGAAACTCTTT. Translation gives CATPRPDKKLF.

Notes on this clone: Sequence at one end of the junction differs from germline and may be a read error. The sample carries other DNA sequences with the same CDR3. J is TRGJ1 or TRGJ2 and V is TRGV2. The CDR3 is 13 amino acids. The germline V gene encodes CDR1 EGSNGY and CDR2 YDSYNSKV. CDR3 in amino acids: CATWDGSSYKKLF. In nucleotides, the CDR3 is TGTGCCACCTGGGACGGCAGTAGCTATAAGAAACTCTTC.

The V and J genes are TRGV3 and TRGJ1 or TRGJ2. CDR3 length: 12 residues. V lost 12 bases to trimming and J lost 5 bases; unmatched junction nucleotides: 13. Germline CDR1 reads VTNTFY; CDR2 reads YDVSTARD (reference sequence). The CDR3 region has the DNA TGTGCCCCCCTGATGGTGGATTATAAGAAACTCTTT. Translating gives CAPLMVDYKKLF.

With regard to this clone: TCRdb has a much larger clone's protein, which differs at residue 10 from the translation of this DNA, likely because of a read error; what is shown is the protein translated from the DNA. The rearrangement joins TRGV10 to TRGJ1 or TRGJ2. TRGV10 is placed among ORFs of uncertain function. Germline trimming cut 8 bases from V and 14 bases from J; bases unmatched to any gene: 16. CDR3 length: 12 residues. Written as DNA, the CDR3 is TGTGCTGCGTGGGCCCGAAGGAGGAAGGAACTCTTT. Translation: CAAWARRRKELF.

With regard to this clone: TCRdb assigns this DNA the protein of a much larger clone, which departs from its translation at residue 3; this likely reflects a read error, and the protein shown comes from translating the DNA. The V and J genes are TRGV3 and TRGJ1 or TRGJ2. The CDR3 is made up of 14 amino acids. CDR1 is VTNTFY, CDR2 YDVSTARD, per germline (reference sequence). The CDR3 DNA follows: TGTGCCGCCTGGGACAGCCCAAATTATTATAAGAAACTCTTT. This encodes CAAWDSPNYYKKLF.

This clone was detected a few times. TCRdb has a much larger clone's protein, which differs at residue 5 from the translation of this DNA, likely because of a read error; what is shown is the protein translated from the DNA. The J gene is TRGJ1 or TRGJ2, the V gene TRGV3. This CDR3 spans 14 amino acids. The germline V gene has CDR1 VTNTFY and CDR2 YDVSTARD (reference sequence). After removal of 5 bases from V and 1 base from J, the junction contained 8 bases not matched to a gene. CDR3 sequence (DNA): TGTGCCACCTGGGGCAGCCCAAATTATTATAAGAAACTCTTT. Its protein product is CATWGSPNYYKKLF.

This clone occurred a few times. The V and J genes are TRGV2 and TRGJ1 or TRGJ2. The CDR3 consists of 13 residues. Trimming at V came to 2 bases and at J to 10 bases, leaving 11 bases not matched to a gene. Germline loops: CDR1 EGSNGY, CDR2 YDSYNSKV. CDR3 nucleotide sequence: TGTGCCACCTGGGACGCTGGGCGTTTAAAGAAACTCTTT. Its translation is CATWDAGRLKKLF.

The V and J genes are TRGV8 and TRGJP1. The length of the CDR3 is 19 residues. Germline V gene lookup returns CDR1 VENAVY and CDR2 YDSYNSRV. V lost 8 bases to trimming and J lost 2 bases; unmatched junction nucleotides: 23. CDR3 amino acids: CATFPRLRRGMTTGWFKIF. The CDR3 bases are TGTGCCACCTTCCCACGCTTAAGGCGAGGGATGACCACTGGTTGGTTCAAGATATTT.

This clone turned up a few times. TCRdb pairs this DNA with a much larger clone's protein that differs at residue 10, likely a read error; the protein shown was translated from the DNA. The V call is TRGV8, the J call TRGJ1 or TRGJ2. Germline V lookup: CDR1 VENAVY, CDR2 YDSYNSRV. This CDR3 comprises 13 residues. The CDR3 loop is CATWDVNYYRKLF. DNA for the CDR3: TGTGCCACCTGGGATGTGAATTATTATAGGAAACTCTTT.

The rearrangement uses TRGV4 and TRGJ1 or TRGJ2. From germline, CDR1 is EGSTGY and CDR2 YDSYTSSV. This CDR3 has 11 amino acids. With V trimmed by 2 bases and J by 8 bases, 3 bases remained unmatched. Here the CDR3 reads CATWDVHKKLF. In nucleotides, the CDR3 is TGTGCCACCTGGGATGTCCATAAGAAACTCTTT.

The V call is TRGV8, the J call TRGJ1 or TRGJ2. The CDR3 contains 15 residues. Germline CDR1 VENAVY, CDR2 YDSYNSRV. The junction had 12 bases not matched to a gene; V was cut back by 5 bases and J by 2 bases. This CDR3 is CATWGDPQYYYKKLF. The CDR3, as DNA: TGTGCCACCTGGGGAGACCCCCAATATTATTATAAGAAACTCTTT.

There are a few counts of this clone. TCRdb attributes to this sequence the protein of a much larger clone, which differs from the DNA translation at residue 3; a read error is likely, and the protein displayed is translated from the DNA. V usage is TRGV10 and J usage is TRGJP1. TRGV10 is an open reading frame, and its role is uncertain. The CDR3 sequence is 10 residues long. Trimming removed 13 bases from V and 9 bases from J; junction bases left unmatched: 6. The CDR3 sequence: CAVSRWFKIF. As DNA, the CDR3 is TGTGCTGTGAGCCGTTGGTTCAAGATATTT.

This clone is hyperexpanded within its sample. The chain uses TRGV10 and TRGJ1 or TRGJ2. TRGV10 is filed as an ORF, its function uncertain. The V segment lost 8 bases and the J segment 10 bases; nucleotides outside the gene matches: 12. The CDR3 sequence is 12 residues long. The CDR3 here is CAAWARRRKKLF. The CDR3 coding sequence is TGTGCTGCGTGGGCCCGAAGGAGGAAGAAACTCTTT.

This clone was observed a few times. The CDR3 reads CATWDSRGSGTGWFKIF. The CDR3, as DNA: TGTGCCACCTGGGACAGCCGAGGCAGTGGCACTGGTTGGTTCAAGATATTT. The rearrangement uses TRGV2 and TRGJP1. This CDR3 is built from 17 residues. Germline CDR1 and CDR2: EGSNGY and YDSYNSKV. Germline trimming cut 3 bases from V and 4 bases from J; bases unmatched to any gene: 14.

The chain joins TRGV8 to TRGJ1 or TRGJ2. This CDR3 has 15 amino acids. The germline gives CDR1 VENAVY, CDR2 YDSYNSRV. The ends lost 5 bases at V and 9 bases at J; junction bases unmatched: 19. CDR3 nucleotides: TGTGCCACCTGGGGAGACCCCAATATTATTACTAAGAAACTCTTT. Translated, it gives CATWGDPNIITKKLF.

The chain recombines TRGV9 with TRGJ1 or TRGJ2. Germline V gene sequence: CDR1 GITISATS, CDR2 ISYDGTV (reference sequence). Unmatched junction bases numbered 16, after V lost 0 bases and J lost 5 bases. This CDR3 contains 17 residues. The CDR3 sequence is CALWEVPILPFNYKKLF. The CDR3 nucleotides are TGTGCCTTGTGGGAGGTGCCGATCTTACCCTTTAATTATAAGAAACTCTTT.

This chain uses TRGV10 with TRGJ1 or TRGJ2. TRGV10 is labeled an ORF, and its function is uncertain. The CDR3 runs to 16 residues. The V gene end was trimmed by 12 bases and the J gene end by 2 bases; junction bases not matched to a gene: 20. The CDR3 region is CAAVVCGVVDYYKKLF. As DNA, the CDR3 is TGTGCTGCTGTTGTATGCGGGGTTGTGGATTATTATAAGAAACTCTTT.